The 8 T cell receptor beta chains reported below all come from one sample, sequenced in a study of regulatory dendritic cells for organ transplantation. This table comes from immunoSEQ multiplex PCR, and its TCRdb copy is limited to in-frame clones, with some not included. The sample lists under 45,000 clones; less than 90% were seen once. Sequenced sample: naive CD4+ T cells from blood. Specified subset: CD45RA+ naive T cells. Receptors were obtained from a human donor in good health.

The V call is TRBV18, the J call TRBJ2-1; 9 bases line up with TRBD1. J gave up 4 bases and V 6 bases, and 7 bases lay outside the gene matches. CDR3 size: 15 residues. Germline lookup yields CDR1 KGHSH and CDR2 LQKENI. This chain's CDR3 is CASSMTGTGYNEQFF. CDR3 coding DNA: TGTGCCAGCTCCATGACGGGGACAGGGTACAATGAGCAGTTCTTC.

V and J are TRBV7-2 and TRBJ2-5; 14 nucleotides align to TRBD2. From germline, CDR1 is SGHTA and CDR2 FQGNSA. This CDR3 contains 16 residues. V shed 5 bases and J 5 bases; nucleotides not matched to a gene: 7. CDR3: CASSLRTSGGLETQYF. Here the CDR3 DNA reads TGTGCCAGCAGCCTACGGACTAGCGGGGGGTTGGAGACCCAGTACTTC.

This chain uses TRBV5-8 with TRBJ1-2, with D possibly matching TRBD1 (5 bases). The germline V and J ends were trimmed by 4 bases and 8 bases, with 18 bases remaining between them. Germline lookup yields CDR1 SGHTS and CDR2 YDEGEE. This CDR3 region has 14 residues. The DNA for the CDR3 is TGTGCCAGCAGCCTACCAGGAGGGGCCGTGGGCTACACCTTC. This codes for CASSLPGGAVGYTF.

This chain links TRBV7-8 with TRBJ2-1; D not resolved. Trimming left V 5 bases short and J 10 bases short, with 15 bases between. The length of the CDR3 is 13 residues. Germline CDR1 is SGHVS and CDR2 is FQNEAQ. The CDR3 reads CASSLRESGEQFF. The CDR3 nucleotides read TGTGCCAGCAGCCTACGTGAAAGTGGGGAGCAGTTCTTC. Full variable domain (outside the CDR3, taken from reference TRBV7-8 and TRBJ2-1): GAGVSQSPRYKVAKRGQDVALRCDPISGHVSLFWYQQALGQGPEFLTYFQNEAQLDKSGLPSDRFFAERPEGSVSTLKIQRTQQEDSAVYLCASSLRESGEQFFGPGTRLTVL.

The chain has TRBV4-1 and TRBJ1-3, with 12 nucleotides matching TRBD1. The CDR3 length is 17 residues. J was trimmed by 0 bases and V by 6 bases; bases with no gene match: 6. Germline V gives CDR1 MGHRA, CDR2 YSYEKL. CDR3 sequence: CASSRGTGGISGNTIYF. The CDR3 region has the DNA TGCGCCAGCAGTCGTGGGACAGGGGGCATCTCTGGAAACACCATATATTTT.

This chain links TRBV20-1 with TRBJ1-1; D is unclear. The ends were cut back, 5 bases at V and 1 base at J, with 5 bases in the middle. The CDR3 runs 11 residues. Per germline, CDR1 DFQATT and CDR2 SNEGSKA (reference sequence). The CDR3, as DNA: TGCAGTGCTGAGAGGAACACTGAAGCTTTCTTT. This encodes CSAERNTEAFF.

The CDR3 sequence is CASSYSAGGYQETQYF. The CDR3 DNA follows: TGTGCCAGCAGTTACTCAGCAGGGGGCTACCAAGAGACCCAGTACTTC. This sequence joins TRBV6-5 and TRBJ2-5; 8 nucleotides agree with TRBD1. V trimming: 0 bases; J trimming: 0 bases; junction bases outside the gene matches: 3. This CDR3 spans 16 amino acids. Germline lookup yields CDR1 MNHEY and CDR2 SVGAGI.

The chain combines TRBV10-3 with TRBJ2-7; D tentatively reads TRBD1 or TRBD2 (6 bases each). Trimming left V 4 bases short and J 4 bases short, with 17 bases between. Germline assignment: CDR1 ENHRY and CDR2 SYGVKD. The CDR3 is 15 amino acids. The CDR3 region has the DNA TGTGCCATCAGTGGGGGGCCGACTAGGCGGTACGAGCAGTACTTC. Amino acids: CAISGGPTRRYEQYF.